Shown below are 8 T cell receptor beta chains from a single sample sequenced in a study of T cell responses to AZD1222 COVID-19 vaccine. The table came from immunoSEQ multiplex PCR; TCRdb's copy has only in-frame clones and leaves some out. This sample has around 160,000 clones, with more than 75% found just once. Sequenced here: peripheral blood, sampled on day 0 of MenACWY control vaccination. The source is an adult in good health.

The chain recombines TRBV2 with TRBJ2-7; D may be TRBD1 (8 bases). Looked up from germline, CDR1 is SNHLY and CDR2 is FYNNEI. The CDR3 is 12 amino acids. Trimming removed 7 bases from V and 6 bases from J, with 13 bases in between. The CDR3 here is CASTGGGGEQYF. The DNA of the CDR3 is TGTGCCAGCACAGGGGGCGGGGGCGAGCAGTACTTC.

The chain recombines TRBV10-1 with TRBJ1-6; D ambiguous. The germline V gene has CDR1 WNHNN and CDR2 SYGVQD (reference sequence). The CDR3 spans 14 residues. V was trimmed by 2 bases and J by 5 bases, leaving 7 bases between them. The CDR3 sequence is CASSEGRNNSPLHF. As DNA, the CDR3 is TGCGCCAGCAGTGAGGGGCGCAATAATTCACCCCTCCACTTT.

The CDR3 DNA reads TGTGCCAGCAGTTTGGGGTCCTATTTCGGTTCACCCCTCCACTTT. Translation: CASSLGSYFGSPLHF. The chain links TRBV6-5 to TRBJ1-6; D is unclear. CDR3 length: 15 amino acids. CDR1 is MNHEY and CDR2 is SVGAGI in the germline V gene. V lost 4 bases and J lost 9, with 16 bases in between.

This chain links TRBV6-5 with TRBJ2-7; D may match TRBD1 or TRBD2 (5 bases each). Germline V gene sequence: CDR1 MNHEY, CDR2 SVGAGI. The CDR3 is 11 amino acids. The germline V and J ends were trimmed by 6 bases and 3 bases, with 6 bases remaining between them. The CDR3 nucleotides are TGTGCCAGCAGGGGGGTCTACGAGCAGTACTTC. Protein product: CASRGVYEQYF.

This clone appeared once. V usage is TRBV9 and J usage is TRBJ1-6; D not certain. This CDR3 is built from 15 residues. CDR1 is SGDLS, CDR2 YYNGEE, per germline. V lost 0 bases, J lost 6 bases, and 10 bases lay in between. CDR3: CASSVAGQRNSPLHF. The CDR3 nucleotides are TGTGCCAGCAGCGTAGCTGGGCAGCGTAATTCACCCCTCCACTTT.

V is TRBV4-2 and J is TRBJ2-7; 7 bases line up with TRBD1. V was pared by 4 bases and J by 2 bases, with 5 bases of the junction left unmatched. The CDR3 runs 14 residues. Germline V gene data show CDR1 as LGHNA and CDR2 as YNFKEQ. CDR3 bases: TGTGCCAGCAGCCCGACCGGGACAGCCTACGAGCAGTACTTC. Amino acid sequence: CASSPTGTAYEQYF.

This rearrangement joins TRBV24-1 to TRBJ1-5, with 9 bases matching TRBD1. Looked up from germline, CDR1 is KGHDR and CDR2 is SFDVKD. The CDR3 totals 16 residues. The J segment lost 5 bases and the V segment lost 2 bases, leaving 6 bases of the junction unmatched. The CDR3 loop reads CATSDSSGTGYQPQHF. The CDR3 region has the DNA TGTGCCACCAGTGATTCCTCCGGGACAGGGTATCAGCCCCAGCATTTT.

The chain combines TRBV24-1 with TRBJ2-3; D is perhaps TRBD1 (5 bases). Germline lookup yields CDR1 KGHDR and CDR2 SFDVKD. The V end lost 0 bases, the J end lost 2 bases, and 14 bases lay between the germline ends. The CDR3 length is 17 residues. The CDR3 sequence: CATSDLNNFRDTDTQYF. CDR3 DNA: TGTGCCACCAGTGATTTGAATAACTTCAGGGACACAGATACGCAGTATTTT.